This T cell receptor (beta chain) stems from a study of blood T cell repertoires in COVID-19. The data were produced by immunoSEQ multiplex PCR, yet TCRdb's version contains in-frame clones alone and is incomplete. The table has 100,000 or so clones, roughly 77% seen once. The CDR3 covers 14 residues. The V end was cut by 0 bases, the J end by 3 bases, with 9 bases between. Per germline, CDR1 LNHNV and CDR2 YYDKDF (reference sequence). V and J are TRBV15 and TRBJ2-7, with D hard to call. The sequence came from a human donor in a cohort sampled during active COVID-19. Material: peripheral blood. This chain's CDR3 is CATSREGIGYEQYF. The CDR3, as DNA: TGTGCCACCAGCAGAGAGGGCATCGGCTACGAGCAGTACTTC.